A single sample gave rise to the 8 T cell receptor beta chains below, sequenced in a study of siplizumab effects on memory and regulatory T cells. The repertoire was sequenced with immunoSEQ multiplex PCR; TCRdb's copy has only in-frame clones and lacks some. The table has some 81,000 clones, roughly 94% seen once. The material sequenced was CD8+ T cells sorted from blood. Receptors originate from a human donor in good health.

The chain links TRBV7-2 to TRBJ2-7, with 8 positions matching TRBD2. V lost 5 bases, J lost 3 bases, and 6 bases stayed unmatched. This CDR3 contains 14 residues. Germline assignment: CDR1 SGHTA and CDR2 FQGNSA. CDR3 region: CASSRGLVLYEQYF. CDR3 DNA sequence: TGTGCCAGCAGCCGGGGACTAGTACTCTACGAGCAGTACTTC.

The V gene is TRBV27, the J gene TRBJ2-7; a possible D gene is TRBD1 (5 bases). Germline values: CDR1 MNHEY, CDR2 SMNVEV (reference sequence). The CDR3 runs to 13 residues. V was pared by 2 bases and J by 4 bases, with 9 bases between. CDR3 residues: CASSLSQGYEQYF. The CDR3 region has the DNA TGTGCCAGCAGTTTAAGCCAGGGATACGAGCAGTACTTC.

CDR3 DNA sequence: TGTGCCAGTGGGGGGACTGGGGATCAGCCCCAGCATTTT. Its translation is CASGGTGDQPQHF. V usage is TRBV19 and J usage is TRBJ1-5, with D possibly being TRBD1 (5 bases). Germline CDR1 is LNHDA and CDR2 is SQIVND (reference sequence). This CDR3 has 13 amino acids. V was clipped by 8 bases and J by 5 bases, with 13 bases between them.

CDR3 sequence: CASKWQGPYNEQFF. CDR3 bases: TGTGCCAGCAAGTGGCAGGGGCCCTACAATGAGCAGTTCTTC. This chain joins TRBV27 and TRBJ2-1; a possible D gene is TRBD1 (6 bases). Germline CDR1 and CDR2: MNHEY and SMNVEV (reference sequence). The CDR3 is 14 residues long. Trimming took off 7 bases at V and 2 bases at J, with 12 bases between the two ends.

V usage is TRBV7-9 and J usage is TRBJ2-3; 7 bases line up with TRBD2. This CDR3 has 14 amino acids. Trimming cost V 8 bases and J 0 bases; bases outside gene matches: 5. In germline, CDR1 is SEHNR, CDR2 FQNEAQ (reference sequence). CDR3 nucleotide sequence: TGTGCCAGCGGCGGCGGGGGAAGCACAGATACGCAGTATTTT. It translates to CASGGGGSTDTQYF.

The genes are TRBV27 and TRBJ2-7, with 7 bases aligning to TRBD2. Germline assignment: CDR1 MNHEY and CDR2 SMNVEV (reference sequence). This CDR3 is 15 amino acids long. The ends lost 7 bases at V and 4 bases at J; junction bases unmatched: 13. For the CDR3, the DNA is TGTGCCAGCACAAACCTTGGCGGGAGTACATACGAGCAGTACTTC. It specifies CASTNLGGSTYEQYF.

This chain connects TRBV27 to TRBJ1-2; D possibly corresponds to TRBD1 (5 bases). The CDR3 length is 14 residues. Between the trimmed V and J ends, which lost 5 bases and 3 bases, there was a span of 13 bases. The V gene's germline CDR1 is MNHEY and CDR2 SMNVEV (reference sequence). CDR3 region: CASSPYSGYYGYTF. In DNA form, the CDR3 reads TGTGCCAGCAGTCCCTATTCAGGGTACTATGGCTACACCTTC.

The CDR3 reads CASGLGGSLTDTQYF. The DNA for the CDR3 is TGTGCTAGTGGTTTAGGGGGATCCCTCACAGATACGCAGTATTTT. The chain combines TRBV12-5 with TRBJ2-3; D might be TRBD1 (6 bases). Germline loops: CDR1 LGHNT, CDR2 FRNRAP. The CDR3 sequence is 15 residues long. V was trimmed by 3 bases and J by 2 bases, leaving 12 bases between them.